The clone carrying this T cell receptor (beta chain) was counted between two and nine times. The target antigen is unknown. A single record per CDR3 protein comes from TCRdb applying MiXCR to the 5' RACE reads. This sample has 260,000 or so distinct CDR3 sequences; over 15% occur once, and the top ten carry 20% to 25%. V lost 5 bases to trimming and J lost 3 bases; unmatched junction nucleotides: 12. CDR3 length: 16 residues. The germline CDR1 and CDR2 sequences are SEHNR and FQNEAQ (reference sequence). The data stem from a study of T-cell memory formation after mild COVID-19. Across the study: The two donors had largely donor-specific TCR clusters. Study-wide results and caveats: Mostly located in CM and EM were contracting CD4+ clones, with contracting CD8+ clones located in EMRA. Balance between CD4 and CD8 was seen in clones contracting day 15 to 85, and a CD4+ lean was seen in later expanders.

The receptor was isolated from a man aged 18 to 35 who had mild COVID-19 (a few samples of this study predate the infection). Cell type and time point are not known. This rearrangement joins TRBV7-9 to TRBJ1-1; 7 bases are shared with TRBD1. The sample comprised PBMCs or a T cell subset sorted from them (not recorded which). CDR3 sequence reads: CASSTRQGRGDTEAFF. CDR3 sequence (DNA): TGTGCCAGCAGCACCCGACAGGGACGAGGGGACACTGAAGCTTTCTTT.